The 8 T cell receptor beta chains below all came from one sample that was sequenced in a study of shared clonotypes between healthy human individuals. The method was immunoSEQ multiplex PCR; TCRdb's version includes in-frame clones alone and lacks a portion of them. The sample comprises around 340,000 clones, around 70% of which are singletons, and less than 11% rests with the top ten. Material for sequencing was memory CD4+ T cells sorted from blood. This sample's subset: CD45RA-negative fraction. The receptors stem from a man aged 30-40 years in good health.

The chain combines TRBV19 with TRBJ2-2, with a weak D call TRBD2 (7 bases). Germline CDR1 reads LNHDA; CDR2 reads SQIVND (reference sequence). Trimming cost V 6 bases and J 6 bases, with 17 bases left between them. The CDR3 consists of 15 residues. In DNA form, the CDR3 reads TGTGCCAGTAGCTTCACAGGGAGGGGTGCCGGGGAGCTGTTTTTT. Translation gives CASSFTGRGAGELFF.

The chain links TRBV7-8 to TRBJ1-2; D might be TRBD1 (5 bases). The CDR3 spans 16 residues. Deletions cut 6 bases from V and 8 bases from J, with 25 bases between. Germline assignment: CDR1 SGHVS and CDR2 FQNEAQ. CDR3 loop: CASSPQSGVSSFGYTF. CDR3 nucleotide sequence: TGTGCCAGCAGTCCCCAGTCGGGGGTTTCGTCATTCGGCTACACCTTC.

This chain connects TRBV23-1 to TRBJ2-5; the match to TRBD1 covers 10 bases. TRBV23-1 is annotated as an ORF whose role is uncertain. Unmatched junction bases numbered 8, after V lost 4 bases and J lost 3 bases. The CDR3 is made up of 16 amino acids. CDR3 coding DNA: TGCGCCAGCAGTCTTACCCCGGACAGGGGGAAAGAGACCCAGTACTTC. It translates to CASSLTPDRGKETQYF.

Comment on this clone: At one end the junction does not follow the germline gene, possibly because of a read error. The CDR3 nucleotides are TGTGCTAGCAGCCTCCACCTAGACAGACCCCAAGAGACCCAGTACTTC. Its translation: CASSLHLDRPQETQYF. V gene TRBV7-7 combines with J gene TRBJ2-5; the D gene is possibly TRBD1 (5 bases). The CDR3 spans 16 residues. Germline CDR1 is SSHAT and CDR2 is FNYEAQ (reference sequence).

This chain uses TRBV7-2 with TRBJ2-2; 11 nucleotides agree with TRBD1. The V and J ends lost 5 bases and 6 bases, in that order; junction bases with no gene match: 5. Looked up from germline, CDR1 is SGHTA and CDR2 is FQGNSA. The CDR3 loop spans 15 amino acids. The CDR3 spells CASSISGQGAGELFF. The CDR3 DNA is TGTGCCAGCAGCATCTCGGGACAGGGGGCCGGGGAGCTGTTTTTT. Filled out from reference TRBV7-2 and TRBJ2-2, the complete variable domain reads GAGVSQSPSNKVTEKGKDVELRCDPISGHTALYWYRQSLGQGLEFLIYFQGNSAPDKSGLPSDRFSAERTGGSVSTLTIQRTQQEDSAVYLCASSISGQGAGELFFGEGSRLTVL.

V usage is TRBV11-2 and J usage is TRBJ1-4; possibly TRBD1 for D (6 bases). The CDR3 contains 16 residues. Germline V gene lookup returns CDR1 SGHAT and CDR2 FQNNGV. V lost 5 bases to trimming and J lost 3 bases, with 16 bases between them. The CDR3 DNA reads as TGTGCCAGCAGCCCTAGAAGGGGGACTGCTAATGAAAAACTGTTTTTT. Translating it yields CASSPRRGTANEKLFF.

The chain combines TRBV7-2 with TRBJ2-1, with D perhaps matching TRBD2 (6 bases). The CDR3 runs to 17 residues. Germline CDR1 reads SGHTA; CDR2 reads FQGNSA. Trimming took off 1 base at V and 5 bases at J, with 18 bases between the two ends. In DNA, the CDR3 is TGTGCCAGCAGCTTAGACGCGGGATCAAGTAAGGACAATGAGCAGTTCTTC. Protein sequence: CASSLDAGSSKDNEQFF.

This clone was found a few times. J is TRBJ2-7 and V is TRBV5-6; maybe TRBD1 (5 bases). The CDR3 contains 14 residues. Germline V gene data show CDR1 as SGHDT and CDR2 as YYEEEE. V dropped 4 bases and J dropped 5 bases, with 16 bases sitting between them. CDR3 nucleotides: TGTGCCAGCAGCCCCTCCGGCAGGGCTCACGAGCAGTACTTC. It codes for CASSPSGRAHEQYF.